Below, 26 T cell receptor beta chains from the same sample are listed, as sequenced in a study of cytomegalovirus exposure and HLA in healthy donors. With 60 Vbeta and 13 Jbeta primers, the PCR was carried out. This table comes from immunoSEQ multiplex PCR, and its TCRdb copy is limited to in-frame clones, with some not included. The sample consists of about 210,000 clones, about three quarters of them appearing once. Specimen: PBMCs. The receptors derive from a male donor in good health and CMV-seronegative.

This clone was recorded once. V is TRBV28 and J is TRBJ2-3; 7 bases are shared with TRBD2. The CDR3 is made up of 14 amino acids. Germline CDR1 MDHEN, CDR2 SYDVKM. The V and J ends lost 6 bases and 4 bases, in that order; junction bases with no gene match: 7. CDR3 sequence reads: CASSWGGAADTQYF. The CDR3 nucleotides are TGTGCCAGCAGCTGGGGAGGGGCTGCAGATACGCAGTATTTT.

The chain has TRBV29-1 and TRBJ1-3; D uncertain. V was clipped by 2 bases and J by 0 bases, with 5 bases between them. CDR1 SQVTM and CDR2 ANQGSEA come from the germline V gene. The CDR3 is made up of 13 amino acids. CDR3 protein: CSVEHSSGNTIYF. The CDR3 DNA follows: TGCAGCGTTGAACACAGCTCTGGAAACACCATATATTTT. Looking up the rest from reference TRBV29-1 and TRBJ1-3 gives the full variable domain: SAVISQKPSRDICQRGTSLTIQCQVDSQVTMMFWYRQQPGQSLTLIATANQGSEATYESGFVIDKFPISRPNLTFSTLTVSNMSPEDSSIYLCSVEHSSGNTIYFGEGSWLTVV.

The rearrangement links TRBV29-1 to TRBJ1-1; D uncertain. Trimming removed 5 bases from V and 5 bases from J, with 6 bases in between. Germline CDR1 SQVTM, CDR2 ANQGSEA. There are 10 residues in the CDR3. CDR3 sequence reads: CSVIVTEAFF. CDR3 nucleotides: TGCAGCGTTATAGTGACTGAAGCTTTCTTT. The full variable domain, rest sourced from reference TRBV29-1 and TRBJ1-1, is SAVISQKPSRDICQRGTSLTIQCQVDSQVTMMFWYRQQPGQSLTLIATANQGSEATYESGFVIDKFPISRPNLTFSTLTVSNMSPEDSSIYLCSVIVTEAFFGQGTRLTVV.

The V call is TRBV21-1, the J call TRBJ1-2; TRBD1, the table's D call, lacks a check against the DNA. TRBV21-1 is a recognized pseudogene. The CDR3 is made up of 16 amino acids. CDR3 region: CASSKVRRGRSYGYTF. The DNA for the CDR3 is TGTGCCAGCAGCAAAGTTAGGAGGGGGCGATCCTATGGCTACACCTTC.

This clone was detected only once. One end of the junction is discordant with germline, which a read error may explain. The gene calls are TRBV7-9 and TRBJ2-7; TRBD2 aligns across 7 bases. CDR3 length: 14 amino acids. Germline assignment: CDR1 SEHNR and CDR2 FQNEAQ (reference sequence). The chain's CDR3 is CAGSSTMTSSEQYF. CDR3 DNA sequence: TGTGCCGGCAGCTCCACAATGACTAGCTCCGAGCAGTACTTC.

The V gene is TRBV2, the J gene TRBJ2-2; the D gene is possibly TRBD2 (5 bases). The CDR3 is 17 amino acids. Trimming removed 2 bases at V and 7 bases at J, with 20 bases between. Germline CDR1 SNHLY, CDR2 FYNNEI. The CDR3 spells CASSEPSARTGGGELFF. As DNA, the CDR3 is TGTGCCAGCAGTGAACCCTCGGCCCGAACCGGAGGCGGGGAGCTGTTTTTT.

This clone has just one count. CDR3 sequence: CASSLELAGMAKAFF. CDR3 DNA sequence: TGTGCCAGCAGCTTGGAACTGGCAGGAATGGCCAAAGCTTTCTTT. The chain carries TRBV5-6 and TRBJ1-1; no firm D call. From germline, CDR1 is SGHDT and CDR2 YYEEEE. Trimming removed 0 bases at V and 9 bases at J, with 18 bases between. The CDR3 extends over 15 amino acids.

Here the CDR3 reads CASLRAGPGGLGTGELFF. The CDR3 DNA follows: TGTGCCAGTCTTCGGGCTGGACCAGGGGGCCTTGGGACCGGGGAGCTGTTTTTT. The V gene is TRBV19, the J gene TRBJ2-2; 8 nucleotides match TRBD1. The CDR3 is made up of 18 amino acids. V was pared by 8 bases and J by 5 bases, with 19 bases of the junction left unmatched. Germline assignment: CDR1 LNHDA and CDR2 SQIVND (reference sequence).

There are a few counts of this clone. The chain carries TRBV19 and TRBJ1-2; D not resolved. Trimming took 0 bases from V and 2 from J, leaving 7 bases between them. The CDR3 contains 14 residues. Germline V gene lookup returns CDR1 LNHDA and CDR2 SQIVND (reference sequence). CDR3 nucleotide sequence: TGTGCCAGTAGTATAGAAGCCGCGAACTATGGCTACACCTTC. Translating gives CASSIEAANYGYTF.

The J gene is TRBJ2-5, the V gene TRBV18; D perhaps matches TRBD2 (6 bases). V gave up 6 bases and J gave up 2 bases, with 10 bases separating them. The germline V gene encodes CDR1 KGHSH and CDR2 LQKENI. This CDR3 contains 13 residues. The chain's CDR3 is CASSRGGQETQYF. CDR3 nucleotide sequence: TGTGCCAGCTCCCGTGGGGGGCAAGAGACCCAGTACTTC. Based on the CDR3 plus reference TRBV18 and TRBJ2-5, the full variable domain is NAGVMQNPRHLVRRRGQEARLRCSPMKGHSHVYWYRQLPEEGLKFMVYLQKENIIDESGMPKERFSAEFPKEGPSILRIQQVVRGDSAAYFCASSRGGQETQYFGPGTRLLVL.

The chain couples TRBV9 to TRBJ2-7; D perhaps matches TRBD2 (6 bases). Deletions cut 0 bases from V and 6 bases from J, with 13 bases between. Germline V gene sequence: CDR1 SGDLS, CDR2 YYNGEE. The CDR3 covers 14 residues. The CDR3 nucleotides read TGTGCCAGCAGCGTAGAAGGTGGAGGGCTCGAGCAGTACTTC. This sequence encodes CASSVEGGGLEQYF.

J is TRBJ2-1 and V is TRBV28; 14 bases map to TRBD2. Germline-derived CDR1 and CDR2 are MDHEN and SYDVKM. The CDR3 loop spans 14 amino acids. V shed 11 bases and J 7 bases; nucleotides not matched to a gene: 7. CDR3 protein: CAGRTSGRSNEQFF. CDR3 coding DNA: TGTGCCGGAAGGACTAGCGGGAGGTCTAATGAGCAGTTCTTC.

This chain connects TRBV5-4 to TRBJ2-1, with D possibly being TRBD1 (6 bases). Trimming left V 5 bases short and J 7 bases short, with 16 bases between. The CDR3 extends over 14 amino acids. Germline V gives CDR1 SGHNT, CDR2 YYREEE (reference sequence). This CDR3 is CASSSNRDRNEQFF. CDR3 nucleotide sequence: TGTGCCAGCAGTTCCAACAGGGATCGAAATGAGCAGTTCTTC.

The genes are TRBV4-2 and TRBJ2-7; D possibly corresponds to TRBD1 (6 bases). The CDR3 totals 14 residues. Germline lookup yields CDR1 LGHNA and CDR2 YNFKEQ. The germline V and J ends were trimmed by 1 base and 2 bases, with 9 bases remaining between them. The CDR3 here is CASSQGTEAYEQYF. In DNA, the CDR3 is TGTGCCAGCAGCCAAGGGACAGAAGCCTACGAGCAGTACTTC.

The chain links TRBV5-6 to TRBJ2-7; D is unresolved. CDR1 is SGHDT and CDR2 is YYEEEE in the germline V gene. The CDR3 has 11 amino acids. V shed 3 bases and J shed 3 bases, with 4 bases lying between them. The CDR3 DNA is TGTGCCAGCAGCTACAGCTACGAGCAGTACTTC. Its protein product is CASSYSYEQYF. The variable domain in full, with the rest retrieved from reference TRBV5-6 and TRBJ2-7, is DAGVTQSPTHLIKTRGQQVTLRCSPKSGHDTVSWYQQALGQGPQFIFQYYEEEERQRGNFPDRFSGHQFPNYSSELNVNALLLGDSALYLCASSYSYEQYFGPGTRLTVT.

The rearrangement uses TRBV7-2 and TRBJ2-3; 11 bases line up with TRBD2. V shed 4 bases and J 5 bases; nucleotides not matched to a gene: 14. There are 18 residues in the CDR3. Germline V CDR1 and CDR2: SGHTA, FQGNSA. CDR3 in amino acids: CASSSPFSGRALGDTQYF. DNA for the CDR3: TGTGCCAGCAGCTCCCCCTTTAGCGGGAGGGCCTTGGGAGATACGCAGTATTTT.

This chain joins TRBV27 and TRBJ2-1; D unclear. CDR1 and CDR2 from the germline V gene are MNHEY and SMNVEV (reference sequence). With 0 bases removed from V and 9 bases from J, the gap between germline ends came to 6 bases. This CDR3 has 12 residues. CDR3 protein: CASSLSESEQFF. Written as DNA, the CDR3 is TGTGCCAGCAGTTTATCTGAGAGTGAGCAGTTCTTC.

The J gene is TRBJ1-1, the V gene TRBV10-3; D might be TRBD1 (6 bases). The CDR3 runs to 14 residues. Trimming left V 4 bases short and J 1 base short, with 10 bases between. Germline CDR1 and CDR2: ENHRY and SYGVKD. The CDR3 sequence: CAISVGGPNTEAFF. The CDR3, as DNA: TGTGCCATCAGTGTGGGGGGGCCGAACACTGAAGCTTTCTTT.

The V gene is TRBV14, the J gene TRBJ1-4; possibly TRBD1 for D (5 bases). This CDR3 has 12 residues. Trimming took off 4 bases at V and 8 bases at J, with 8 bases between the two ends. CDR1 SGHDN and CDR2 FVKESK come from the germline V gene. This CDR3 reads CASSPGLEKLFF. CDR3 DNA: TGTGCCAGCAGCCCAGGGTTGGAAAAACTGTTTTTT.

This clone has only one observation. The chain carries TRBV18 and TRBJ1-5, with TRBD1 matching 9 bases. CDR1 and CDR2 from the germline V gene are KGHSH and LQKENI. The V gene end was trimmed by 4 bases and the J gene end by 6 bases; junction bases not matched to a gene: 4. The CDR3 has 14 amino acids. The CDR3, as DNA: TGTGCCAGCTCACTGGACAGGGGTGTTCAGCCCCAGCATTTT. Encoded protein: CASSLDRGVQPQHF.

This sequence joins TRBV6-5 and TRBJ2-2, with 7 bases lining up with TRBD1. Germline lookup yields CDR1 MNHEY and CDR2 SVGAGI. This CDR3 is built from 15 residues. Trimming took 4 bases from V and 6 from J; bases not matched to a gene: 8. CDR3 DNA: TGTGCCAGCAGTTTATCGGGGACAGTGGCCGGGGAGCTGTTTTTT. Translation gives CASSLSGTVAGELFF.

This clone occurred a few times. The rearrangement joins TRBV5-1 to TRBJ2-2, with a possible D match to TRBD2 (6 bases). Germline lookup yields CDR1 SGHRS and CDR2 YFSETQ. V lost 3 bases and J lost 0, with 18 bases in between. The CDR3 is 18 residues long. DNA for the CDR3: TGCGCCAGCAGCTACCGGGAGCGTAGTTTATCGAACACCGGGGAGCTGTTTTTT. This codes for CASSYRERSLSNTGELFF.

V and J are TRBV27 and TRBJ1-1; D is ambiguous. V lost 2 bases, J lost 3 bases, and 7 bases lay in between. From germline, CDR1 is MNHEY and CDR2 SMNVEV (reference sequence). CDR3 size: 13 residues. In DNA, the CDR3 is TGTGCCAGCAGTTTAGGGCAGGACACTGAAGCTTTCTTT. Its protein is CASSLGQDTEAFF.

Comment on this clone: The identical CDR3 is also encoded by other nucleotide sequences in the sample. The CDR3 sequence is CASSRAQALNTEAFF. CDR3 nucleotide sequence: TGTGCCAGCTCCCGCGCGCAGGCCTTGAACACTGAAGCTTTCTTT. J is TRBJ1-1 and V is TRBV18; D remains ambiguous. V was pared by 6 bases and J by 0 bases, with 14 bases between. CDR1 is KGHSH and CDR2 is LQKENI in the germline V gene. The CDR3 sequence is 15 residues long.

CDR3 DNA: TGTGCCAGCAGCTTAGATCTATTAGATCCCTCGTACCAAGAGACCCAGTACTTC. Amino acids: CASSLDLLDPSYQETQYF. The chain combines TRBV11-2 with TRBJ2-5, with D unresolved. CDR3 length: 18 residues. Germline V CDR1 and CDR2: SGHAT, FQNNGV. V dropped 0 bases and J dropped 0 bases, with 17 bases sitting between them.

This sequence joins TRBV4-1 and TRBJ1-1; D is undetermined. Germline loops: CDR1 MGHRA, CDR2 YSYEKL. The CDR3 loop spans 14 amino acids. The V end lost 3 bases, the J end lost 7 bases, and 15 bases lay between the germline ends. The CDR3 sequence: CASSQEHLGGEAFF. In DNA, the CDR3 is TGCGCCAGCAGCCAGGAACACTTAGGCGGTGAAGCTTTCTTT.